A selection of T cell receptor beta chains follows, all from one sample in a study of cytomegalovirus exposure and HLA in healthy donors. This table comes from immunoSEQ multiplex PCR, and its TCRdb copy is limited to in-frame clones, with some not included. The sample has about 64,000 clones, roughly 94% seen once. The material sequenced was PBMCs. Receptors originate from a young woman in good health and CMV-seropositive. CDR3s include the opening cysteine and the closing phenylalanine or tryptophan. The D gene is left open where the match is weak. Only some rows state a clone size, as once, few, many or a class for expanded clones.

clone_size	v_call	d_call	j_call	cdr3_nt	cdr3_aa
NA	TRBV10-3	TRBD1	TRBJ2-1	TGTGCCATCACCTCCGGGACAGGGGGCTGGAATGAGCAGTTCTTC	CAITSGTGGWNEQFF
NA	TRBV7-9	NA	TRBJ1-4	TGTGCCAGCAGCTTCCTCAGGGTCGATGAAAAACTGTTTTTT	CASSFLRVDEKLFF
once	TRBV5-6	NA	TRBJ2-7	TGTGCCAGCAGTTACACGTACGAGCAGTACTTC	CASSYTYEQYF
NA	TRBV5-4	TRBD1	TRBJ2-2	TGTGCCAGCAGTCCGGGACAGCATGGCGGGGAGCTGTTTTTT	CASSPGQHGGELFF
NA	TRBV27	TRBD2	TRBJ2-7	TGTGCCAGCAGTTTCTCTCCTCTAGCGGGGGTATCCTACGAGCAGTACTTC	CASSFSPLAGVSYEQYF
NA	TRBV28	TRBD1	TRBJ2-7	TGTGCCAGCAGTCCAAGCAGGGGGCCCCAGTACTTC	CASSPSRGPQYF
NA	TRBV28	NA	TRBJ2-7	TGTGCCAGCAGTTTGGGTTCCGGGAGCTACGAGCAGTACTTC	CASSLGSGSYEQYF
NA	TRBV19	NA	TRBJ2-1	TGTGCCAGTAGTCCCTCGTGGGGAGTCTACAATGAGCAGTTCTTC	CASSPSWGVYNEQFF
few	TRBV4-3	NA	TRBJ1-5	TGCGCCAGCAGCCAAGATCTCAGGGGCGGGAATCAGCCCCAGCATTTT	CASSQDLRGGNQPQHF
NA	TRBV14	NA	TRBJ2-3	TGTGCCAGCAGCCAAGATTCCGGGGGCACAGATACGCAGTATTTT	CASSQDSGGTDTQYF
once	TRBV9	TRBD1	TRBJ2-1	TGTGCCAGCAGCGGCGGAACAGGGGGCGAATGGAATGAGCAGTTCTTC	CASSGGTGGEWNEQFF
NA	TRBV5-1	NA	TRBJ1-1	TGCGCCAGCAGCTTGCGGCAGGGTTGGACTGAAGCTTTCTTT	CASSLRQGWTEAFF
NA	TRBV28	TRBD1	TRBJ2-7	TGTGCCAGCAGTCTCCGGACAGGTTACTACGAGCAGTACTTC	CASSLRTGYYEQYF
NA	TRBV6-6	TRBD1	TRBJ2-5	TGTGCCAGCAGACCGACCGGACAGGGCAAAGACGAGACCCAGTACTTC	CASRPTGQGKDETQYF
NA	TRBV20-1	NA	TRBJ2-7	TGCAGTGCTAGGGCTTCCTACGAGCAGTACTTC	CSARASYEQYF
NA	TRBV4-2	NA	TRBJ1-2	TGTGCCAGCAGCCAAGATGGTGGCGGGCCTGACTATGGCTACACCTTC	CASSQDGGGPDYGYTF
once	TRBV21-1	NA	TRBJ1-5	TGTGCCAGTACCAAAAGGAGGACAGCCATCGGGAATCAGCCCCAGCATTTT	CASTKRRTAIGNQPQHF
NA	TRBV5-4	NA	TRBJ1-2	TGTGCCAGCAGCTTCTTGACAGTTACTAACTATGGCTACACCTTC	CASSFLTVTNYGYTF
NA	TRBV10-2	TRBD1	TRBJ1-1	TGCGCCAGCAGTGAGATGTCAGGGGGCCTCACTGAAGCTTTCTTT	CASSEMSGGLTEAFF
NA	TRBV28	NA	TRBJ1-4	TGTGCCAGCAGTTCCACGACAGAGACTAATGAAAAACTGTTTTTT	CASSSTTETNEKLFF
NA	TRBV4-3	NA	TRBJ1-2	TGCGCCAGCAGCCAAGATCCACACCGGGGAAACTATGGCTACACCTTC	CASSQDPHRGNYGYTF
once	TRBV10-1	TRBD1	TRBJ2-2	TGCGCCAGCAGCCCCCGGGACAGGTGGTGTATTAGGACGAACACCGGGGAGCTGTTTTTT	CASSPRDRWCIRTNTGELFF
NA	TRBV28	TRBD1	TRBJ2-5	TGTGCCAGCAGCGAAACAGGGGAGATTGGAGAGACCCAGTACTTC	CASSETGEIGETQYF
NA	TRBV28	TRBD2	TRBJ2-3	TGTGCCAGCGGCGGGGGGTTCACAGATACGCAGTATTTT	CASGGGFTDTQYF
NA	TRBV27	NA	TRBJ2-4	TGTGCCAGCAGTTTACGGGGGGCCAAAAACATTCAGTACTTC	CASSLRGAKNIQYF
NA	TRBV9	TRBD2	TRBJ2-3	TGTGCCAGCGGGACTAGCGGGAGAGGAGATACGCAGTATTTT	CASGTSGRGDTQYF